This passage covers 26 T cell receptor beta chains from one sample sequenced in a study of blood T cell repertoires in COVID-19. This table comes from immunoSEQ multiplex PCR, and its TCRdb copy is limited to in-frame clones, with some not included. The repertoire holds nearly 200,000 clones, with 70% to 90% as singletons. The sample comprised PBMCs or T cells enriched from blood (not recorded which). The receptor set was obtained from a woman under 30 who had recovered from COVID-19.

The genes are TRBV4-2 and TRBJ2-1; 11 bases are shared with TRBD2. This CDR3 contains 16 residues. The germline V gene has CDR1 LGHNA and CDR2 YNFKEQ. The trim removed 4 bases at V and 6 bases at J, leaving 8 bases unmatched. In nucleotides, the CDR3 is TGTGCCAGCAGCCCCCTTAGCGGGGGGGATTCCAATGAGCAGTTCTTC. This gives the protein CASSPLSGGDSNEQFF.

This chain connects TRBV11-3 to TRBJ2-3, with D possibly being TRBD2 (5 bases). V lost 2 bases, J lost 1 base, and 10 bases lay in between. The CDR3 has 15 residues. The V gene's germline CDR1 is SGHNT and CDR2 YENEEA. CDR3 residues: CASSLNDGGTDTQYF. CDR3 bases: TGTGCCAGCAGCTTAAATGACGGGGGCACAGATACGCAGTATTTT.

The V call is TRBV28, the J call TRBJ2-1, with D possibly TRBD1 on 5 matching bases. Trimming removed 2 bases from V and 5 bases from J, with 13 bases in between. CDR1 MDHEN and CDR2 SYDVKM come from the germline V gene. The CDR3 contains 15 residues. CDR3 coding DNA: TGTGCCAGCAGTTTAAGGGCCTCGACAGACAATGAGCAGTTCTTC. This encodes CASSLRASTDNEQFF.

The chain joins TRBV18 to TRBJ1-2, with a weak D call TRBD1 (6 bases). CDR3 length equals 18 residues. CDR1 and CDR2 from the germline V gene are KGHSH and LQKENI. V shed 2 bases and J shed 6 bases, with 25 bases lying between them. The CDR3 region is CASSPKFAEQGLVHGYTF. DNA for the CDR3: TGTGCCAGCTCACCAAAATTTGCAGAGCAGGGGCTCGTCCATGGCTACACCTTC.

The V and J genes are TRBV6-1 and TRBJ1-2; 10 nucleotides match TRBD1. The CDR3 is 16 amino acids. The trim removed 3 bases at V and 6 bases at J, leaving 10 bases unmatched. CDR1 and CDR2 from the germline V gene are MNHNS and SASEGT. CDR3 nucleotides: TGTGCCAGCAGTGACCAAATAGGGACAGGGGATGATGGCTACACCTTC. It translates to CASSDQIGTGDDGYTF.

The rearrangement joins TRBV27 to TRBJ1-5, with D possibly being TRBD1 (5 bases). In germline, CDR1 is MNHEY, CDR2 SMNVEV (reference sequence). The CDR3 loop spans 15 amino acids. V lost 2 bases to trimming and J lost 4 bases, with 12 bases between them. CDR3: CASSLQGGRNQPQHF. In nucleotides, the CDR3 is TGTGCCAGCAGTTTACAGGGAGGTCGGAATCAGCCCCAGCATTTT.

The V and J genes are TRBV28 and TRBJ1-1, with no clear D. The germline V and J ends were trimmed by 3 bases and 1 base, with 15 bases remaining between them. Germline CDR1 MDHEN, CDR2 SYDVKM. This CDR3 is built from 16 residues. CDR3 region: CASSFLRWGGNTEAFF. CDR3 bases: TGTGCCAGCAGTTTCCTACGGTGGGGAGGGAACACTGAAGCTTTCTTT.

J is TRBJ2-3 and V is TRBV27; the match to TRBD2 covers 10 bases. This CDR3 comprises 20 residues. CDR1 is MNHEY and CDR2 is SMNVEV in the germline V gene (reference sequence). J was trimmed by 1 base and V by 6 bases; bases with no gene match: 19. This chain's CDR3 is CASRNHSPQTGTSGTDTQYF. The CDR3 nucleotides are TGTGCCAGCAGGAACCACTCCCCTCAAACCGGGACTAGCGGCACAGATACGCAGTATTTT.

The rearrangement joins TRBV28 to TRBJ2-7, with TRBD1 matching 8 bases. Trimming at V came to 4 bases and at J to 6 bases, leaving 8 bases not matched to a gene. Germline CDR1 is MDHEN and CDR2 is SYDVKM. The CDR3 runs to 14 residues. CDR3 sequence (DNA): TGTGCCAGCAGTTCCCCGGACAGGGAAGGCGAGCAGTACTTC. Translation gives CASSSPDREGEQYF.

The chain uses TRBV30 and TRBJ1-5; 7 bases are shared with TRBD1. After removal of 3 bases from V and 6 bases from J, the junction contained 8 bases not matched to a gene. Germline lookup yields CDR1 GTSNPN and CDR2 SVGIG (reference sequence). CDR3 length: 14 amino acids. This chain's CDR3 is CAWSSGQAGQPQHF. The CDR3 DNA sequence: TGTGCCTGGAGCTCCGGACAGGCAGGTCAGCCCCAGCATTTT.

This sequence joins TRBV30 and TRBJ1-2; D unclear. Germline CDR1 is GTSNPN and CDR2 is SVGIG (reference sequence). With 1 base removed from V and 4 bases from J, the gap between germline ends came to 7 bases. The CDR3 is made up of 12 amino acids. The CDR3 coding sequence is TGTGCCTGGAGTGAAACAGTCTATGGCTACACCTTC. It yields the protein CAWSETVYGYTF. Drawing the rest from reference TRBV30 and TRBJ1-2, the complete variable domain is SQTIHQWPATLVQPVGSPLSLECTVEGTSNPNLYWYRQAAGRGLQLLFYSVGIGQISSEVPQNLSASRPQDRQFILSSKKLLLSDSGFYLCAWSETVYGYTFGSGTRLTVV.

This chain connects TRBV19 to TRBJ2-7; no reliable D call. The V and J ends lost 5 bases and 3 bases respectively, with 11 bases between them. The germline V gene encodes CDR1 LNHDA and CDR2 SQIVND (reference sequence). The CDR3 has 13 residues. Written as DNA, the CDR3 is TGTGCCAGTAGTTTATATCCCGGCTACGAGCAGTACTTC. This sequence encodes CASSLYPGYEQYF.

This chain joins TRBV9 and TRBJ2-1; the match to TRBD1 covers 9 bases. The CDR3 covers 16 residues. Germline CDR1 SGDLS, CDR2 YYNGEE. The J segment lost 3 bases and the V segment lost 3 bases, leaving 7 bases of the junction unmatched. CDR3 in amino acids: CASSGGTGSFYNEQFF. The CDR3 DNA is TGTGCCAGCAGCGGAGGGACAGGGTCCTTCTACAATGAGCAGTTCTTC.

The chain couples TRBV5-8 to TRBJ1-5, with TRBD1 matching over 11 bases. The CDR3 runs 15 residues. V shed 4 bases and J 2 bases; nucleotides not matched to a gene: 2. From germline, CDR1 is SGHTS and CDR2 YDEGEE. As DNA, the CDR3 is TGTGCCAGCAGCCAGGGACAGGGGGGCAATCAGCCCCAGCATTTT. Amino acid sequence: CASSQGQGGNQPQHF.

The rearrangement uses TRBV6-5 and TRBJ1-3; 10 bases line up with TRBD1. The CDR3 totals 15 residues. CDR1 MNHEY and CDR2 SVGAGI come from the germline V gene. V lost 6 bases and J lost 4; bases outside the gene matches: 6. Written as DNA, the CDR3 is TGTGCCAGCAGCGCCGGGACAGGGGTAGGAAACACCATATATTTT. It codes for CASSAGTGVGNTIYF.

The chain couples TRBV2 to TRBJ1-1, with a possible D match to TRBD1 (5 bases). Trimming took 5 bases from V and 10 from J, leaving 14 bases between them. Per germline, CDR1 SNHLY and CDR2 FYNNEI. The CDR3 has 12 amino acids. CDR3 amino acids: CASSTDSERAFF. CDR3 in DNA: TGTGCCAGCAGTACCGACAGTGAAAGAGCTTTCTTT.

The chain is built from TRBV21-1 and TRBJ1-4; TRBD1 was called by the table and not checked on the DNA. TRBV21-1 is flagged as a pseudogene. The CDR3 covers 15 residues. The CDR3: CASSFRTVTNEKLFF. CDR3 nucleotide sequence: TGTGCCAGCAGCTTCCGGACAGTCACTAATGAAAAACTGTTTTTT.

This clone was observed a single time. This chain joins TRBV28 and TRBJ1-2; maybe TRBD1 (5 bases). Germline loops: CDR1 MDHEN, CDR2 SYDVKM. Trimming left V 8 bases short and J 5 bases short, with 12 bases between. The CDR3 is 12 amino acids. CDR3 coding DNA: TGTGCCAGCGGGGGGGTGCGGTATGGCTACACCTTC. Its translation is CASGGVRYGYTF.

The V and J genes are TRBV9 and TRBJ1-4; perhaps TRBD1 as D (6 bases). There are 14 residues in the CDR3. The V and J ends lost 0 bases and 6 bases respectively, with 9 bases between them. Looked up from germline, CDR1 is SGDLS and CDR2 is YYNGEE. The CDR3 DNA sequence: TGTGCCAGCAGCGTAGGCGGGGGCCATGAAAAACTGTTTTTT. It codes for CASSVGGGHEKLFF.

The chain couples TRBV6-5 to TRBJ2-5; TRBD1 agrees at 8 bases. The germline gives CDR1 MNHEY, CDR2 SVGAGI. The CDR3 covers 15 residues. V lost 6 bases and J lost 0; bases outside the gene matches: 6. The CDR3 reads CASSQNRGYQETQYF. CDR3 DNA sequence: TGTGCCAGCAGCCAGAACAGGGGGTACCAAGAGACCCAGTACTTC.

The chain employs TRBV7-2 and TRBJ2-7; 10 bases fit TRBD1. The CDR3 is made up of 14 amino acids. Germline loops: CDR1 SGHTA, CDR2 FQGNSA. V shed 4 bases, J shed 5 bases, and the junction held 5 bases outside the gene matches. This CDR3 reads CASSSRQGANEQYF. The DNA for the CDR3 is TGTGCCAGCAGCTCCAGACAGGGGGCGAACGAGCAGTACTTC.

The rearrangement joins TRBV28 to TRBJ1-4; D might be TRBD1 (6 bases). CDR1 is MDHEN and CDR2 is SYDVKM in the germline V gene. The length of the CDR3 is 15 residues. The V gene lost 6 bases and the J gene lost 0 bases, with 11 bases spanning the gap. CDR3 region: CASSVRQATNEKLFF. DNA of the CDR3: TGTGCCAGCAGCGTTCGACAGGCAACTAATGAAAAACTGTTTTTT.

The rearrangement links TRBV6-5 to TRBJ1-2; 9 bases agree with TRBD1. This CDR3 is built from 14 residues. Germline V gene lookup returns CDR1 MNHEY and CDR2 SVGAGI. With 7 bases clipped from V and 6 bases from J, the junction kept 9 bases outside the gene matches. The CDR3 region is CASTRGDREDGYTF. In nucleotides, the CDR3 is TGTGCCAGCACCCGAGGGGACAGGGAGGATGGCTACACCTTC.

This sequence joins TRBV5-4 and TRBJ1-1; the match to TRBD1 covers 10 bases. Germline V lookup: CDR1 SGHNT, CDR2 YYREEE (reference sequence). CDR3 length: 14 amino acids. J gave up 7 bases and V 0 bases, and 3 bases lay outside the gene matches. The CDR3 spells CASSLEDRGGEAFF. Written as DNA, the CDR3 is TGTGCCAGCAGCTTGGAGGACAGGGGGGGTGAAGCTTTCTTT.

The gene calls are TRBV30 and TRBJ2-5, with 9 bases lining up with TRBD1. Per germline, CDR1 GTSNPN and CDR2 SVGIG (reference sequence). The CDR3 covers 14 residues. With 3 bases clipped from V and 2 bases from J, the junction kept 4 bases outside the gene matches. The DNA of the CDR3 is TGTGCCTGGAGGGTGACAGGGGGTCAAGAGACCCAGTACTTC. Its protein is CAWRVTGGQETQYF.

This clone was observed a few times. The gene calls are TRBV19 and TRBJ2-4; TRBD2 agrees at 11 bases. Germline V gene sequence: CDR1 LNHDA, CDR2 SQIVND (reference sequence). This CDR3 spans 16 amino acids. Trimming at V came to 4 bases and at J to 10 bases, leaving 12 bases not matched to a gene. For the CDR3, the DNA is TGTGCCAGTAGTAGCACGGGACTAGCGGCGGGACTAATTCAGTACTTC. Its translation is CASSSTGLAAGLIQYF.